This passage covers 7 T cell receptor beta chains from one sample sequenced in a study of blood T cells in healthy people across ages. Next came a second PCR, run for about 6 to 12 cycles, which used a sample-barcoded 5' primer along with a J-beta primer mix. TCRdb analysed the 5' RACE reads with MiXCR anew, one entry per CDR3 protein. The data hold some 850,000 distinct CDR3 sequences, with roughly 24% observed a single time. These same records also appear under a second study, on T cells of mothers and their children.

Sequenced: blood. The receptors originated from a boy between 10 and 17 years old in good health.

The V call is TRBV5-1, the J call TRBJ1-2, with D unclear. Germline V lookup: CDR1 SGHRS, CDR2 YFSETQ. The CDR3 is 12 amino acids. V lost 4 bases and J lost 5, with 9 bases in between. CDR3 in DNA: TGCGCCAGCAGCGCGGCTTCTTATGGCTACACCTTC. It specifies CASSAASYGYTF.

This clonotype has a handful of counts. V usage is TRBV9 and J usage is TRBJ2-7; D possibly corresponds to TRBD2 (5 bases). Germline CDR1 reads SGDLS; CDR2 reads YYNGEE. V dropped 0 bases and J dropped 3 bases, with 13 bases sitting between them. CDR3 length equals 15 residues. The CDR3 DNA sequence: TGTGCCAGCAGCGTAGGCGGAGGAATCAGCTACGAGCAGTACTTC. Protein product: CASSVGGGISYEQYF.

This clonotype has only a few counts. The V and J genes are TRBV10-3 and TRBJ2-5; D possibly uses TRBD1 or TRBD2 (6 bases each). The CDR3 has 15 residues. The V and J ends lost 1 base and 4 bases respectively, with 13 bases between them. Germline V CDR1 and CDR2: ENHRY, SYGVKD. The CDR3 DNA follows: TGTGCCATCAGTGAGTTACAGGGAGGTGGAGAGACCCAGTACTTC. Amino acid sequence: CAISELQGGGETQYF.

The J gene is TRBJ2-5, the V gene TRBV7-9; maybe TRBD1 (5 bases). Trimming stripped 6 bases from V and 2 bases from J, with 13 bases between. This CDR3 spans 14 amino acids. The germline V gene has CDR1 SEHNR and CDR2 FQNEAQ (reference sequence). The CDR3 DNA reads TGTGCCAGCAGTCTGGACACCCTTCAAGAGACCCAGTACTTC. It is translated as CASSLDTLQETQYF. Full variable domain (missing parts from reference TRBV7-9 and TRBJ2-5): DTGVSQNPRHKITKRGQNVTFRCDPISEHNRLYWYRQTLGQGPEFLTYFQNEAQLEKSRLLSDRFSAERPKGSFSTLEIQRTEQGDSAMYLCASSLDTLQETQYFGPGTRLLVL.

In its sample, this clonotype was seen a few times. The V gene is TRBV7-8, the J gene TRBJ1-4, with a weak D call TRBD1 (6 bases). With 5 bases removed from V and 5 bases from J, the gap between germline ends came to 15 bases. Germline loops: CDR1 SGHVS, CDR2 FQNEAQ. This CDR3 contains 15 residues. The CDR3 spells CASSAPGHGNEKLFF. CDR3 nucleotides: TGTGCCAGCAGCGCCCCGGGACACGGGAATGAAAAACTGTTTTTT.

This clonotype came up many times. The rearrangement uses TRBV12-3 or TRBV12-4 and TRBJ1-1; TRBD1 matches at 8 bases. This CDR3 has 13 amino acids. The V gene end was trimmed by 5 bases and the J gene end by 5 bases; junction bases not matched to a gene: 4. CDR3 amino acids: CASSPTGVTEAFF. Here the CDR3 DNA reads TGTGCCAGCAGTCCGACAGGGGTGACTGAAGCTTTCTTT.

The CDR3 nucleotides read TGTGCCACCAGTGGAGGACCGGGCGAGACCCAGTACTTC. This sequence encodes CATSGGPGETQYF. The rearrangement uses TRBV24-1 and TRBJ2-5; D unclear. The CDR3 loop spans 13 amino acids. Germline V gives CDR1 KGHDR, CDR2 SFDVKD. V was cut by 5 bases and J by 5 bases, with 11 bases left in between.